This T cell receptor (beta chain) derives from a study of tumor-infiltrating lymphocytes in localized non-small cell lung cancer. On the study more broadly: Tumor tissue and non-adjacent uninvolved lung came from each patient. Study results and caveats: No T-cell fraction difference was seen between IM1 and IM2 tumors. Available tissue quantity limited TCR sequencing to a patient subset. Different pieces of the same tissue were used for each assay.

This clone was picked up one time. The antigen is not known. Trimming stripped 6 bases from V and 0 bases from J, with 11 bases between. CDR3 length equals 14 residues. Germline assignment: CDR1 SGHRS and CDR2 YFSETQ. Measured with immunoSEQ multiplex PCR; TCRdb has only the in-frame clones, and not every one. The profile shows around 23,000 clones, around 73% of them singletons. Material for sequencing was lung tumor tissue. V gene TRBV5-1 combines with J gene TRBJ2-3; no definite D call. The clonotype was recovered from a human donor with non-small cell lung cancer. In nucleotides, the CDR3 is TGCGCCAGCAATCTATCGCCTAGCACAGATACGCAGTATTTT. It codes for CASNLSPSTDTQYF.